Shown below are 7 T cell receptor beta chains from a single sample sequenced in a study of identical twins. TCRdb reanalysed the 5' RACE reads using MiXCR and keeps one entry per CDR3 protein. This sample has hundreds of thousands of distinct CDR3 sequences; approximately 7% occur once, and the top ten carry 3.5% to 4%. These sequences were also reported in another study, on yellow fever vaccine responses in identical twins.

Sequences were obtained from memory (CD45RO+) T cells sorted from blood. The receptors come from a woman between 18 and 29 years old in good health.

This clonotype showed up just a few times. The chain employs TRBV6-1 and TRBJ1-1; D is possibly TRBD1 (6 bases). CDR1 is MNHNS, CDR2 SASEGT, per germline. V was shortened by 6 bases and J by 5 bases, with 13 bases between the two germline ends. The CDR3 consists of 13 residues. The CDR3 sequence: CASRPQGWTEAFF. The CDR3 coding sequence is TGTGCCAGCAGACCTCAGGGGTGGACTGAAGCTTTCTTT.

This clonotype was observed at least ten times. The chain joins TRBV12-3 or TRBV12-4 to TRBJ2-2; D is perhaps TRBD2 (6 bases). Trimming took 5 bases from V and 6 from J, leaving 7 bases between them. CDR3 length equals 12 residues. The CDR3 is CASSGLSGELFF. The CDR3, as DNA: TGTGCCAGCAGTGGACTATCCGGGGAGCTGTTTTTT.

The chain couples TRBV20-1 to TRBJ2-1; maybe TRBD2 (6 bases). Trimming removed 5 bases from V and 4 bases from J, with 12 bases in between. The germline CDR1 and CDR2 sequences are DFQATT and SNEGSKA (reference sequence). The CDR3 spans 13 residues. The CDR3 loop is CSARGWVYNEQFF. CDR3 DNA: TGCAGTGCTCGGGGGTGGGTTTACAATGAGCAGTTCTTC.

This clonotype has ten or more counts. The chain has TRBV5-1 and TRBJ2-7, with TRBD2 identical over 10 bases. Trimming at V came to 4 bases and at J to 3 bases, leaving 1 base not matched to a gene. The CDR3 runs to 13 residues. Germline V gene data show CDR1 as SGHRS and CDR2 as YFSETQ. The CDR3 region has the DNA TGCGCCAGCAGCGCTAGCGGGAGCTACGAGCAGTACTTC. This encodes CASSASGSYEQYF.

This clonotype was recorded many times. The gene calls are TRBV14 and TRBJ2-7; 7 nucleotides align to TRBD1. This CDR3 region has 12 residues. V shed 4 bases, J shed 6 bases, and the junction held 3 bases outside the gene matches. Germline CDR1 SGHDN, CDR2 FVKESK. CDR3: CASSPKGAEQYF. The CDR3 DNA sequence: TGTGCCAGCAGCCCAAAGGGGGCCGAGCAGTACTTC.

There are many counts of this clonotype. The genes are TRBV5-1 and TRBJ1-5; TRBD1 agrees at 11 bases. This CDR3 spans 18 amino acids. Trimming removed 4 bases from V and 0 bases from J; junction bases left unmatched: 9. From germline, CDR1 is SGHRS and CDR2 YFSETQ. CDR3 loop: CASSPGTGGSYSNQPQHF. The CDR3 nucleotides read TGCGCCAGCAGCCCCGGGACAGGGGGTTCATATAGCAATCAGCCCCAGCATTTT. The full variable domain, rest sourced from reference TRBV5-1 and TRBJ1-5, is KAGVTQTPRYLIKTRGQQVTLSCSPISGHRSVSWYQQTPGQGLQFLFEYFSETQRNKGNFPGRFSGRQFSNSRSEMNVSTLELGDSALYLCASSPGTGGSYSNQPQHFGDGTRLSIL.

This chain joins TRBV7-9 and TRBJ1-2; possibly TRBD1 for D (6 bases). Trimming took off 0 bases at V and 2 bases at J, with 10 bases between the two ends. Germline V gene lookup returns CDR1 SEHNR and CDR2 FQNEAQ (reference sequence). CDR3 length: 15 residues. The DNA of the CDR3 is TGTGCCAGCAGCTTAGCGGGGGCAGAGAACTATGGCTACACCTTC. It is translated as CASSLAGAENYGYTF.